These 25 T cell receptor beta chains originate from one sample sequenced in a study of T cells of healthy individuals. One entry per CDR3 protein, called by TCRdb with MiXCR from the 5' RACE reads. Here the sample spans about 53,000 distinct CDR3 sequences, approximately 14% being singletons. The receptors shown here come from a human donor in good health.

This clonotype was seen ten or more times. V is TRBV20-1 and J is TRBJ2-1; D is uncertain. The CDR3 loop spans 15 amino acids. V was shortened by 0 bases and J by 8 bases, with 17 bases between the two germline ends. Germline V gene sequence: CDR1 DFQATT, CDR2 SNEGSKA (reference sequence). The CDR3 protein is CSARDRSNSIHEQFF. CDR3 DNA: TGCAGTGCTAGAGATCGAAGCAACTCGATTCATGAGCAGTTCTTC.

In the case of this clonotype: Being one base from a much bigger clone, this may be a read error. The chain employs TRBV2 and TRBJ1-5; unclear D gene. There are 15 residues in the CDR3. Per germline, CDR1 SNHLY and CDR2 FYNNEI. Written as DNA, the CDR3 is TGTGCCAGCAGTGAAATAGGGATCCGCAAACAGCCCCAGCATTTT. Translated: CASSEIGIRKQPQHF. Filled out from reference TRBV2 and TRBJ1-5, the complete variable domain reads EPEVTQTPSHQVTQMGQEVILRCVPISNHLYFYWYRQILGQKVEFLVSFYNNEISEKSEIFDDQFSVERPDGSNFTLKIRSTKLEDSAMYFCASSEIGIRKQPQHFGDGTRLSIL.

The table lists this clonotype with many counts. The gene calls are TRBV30 and TRBJ2-1; tentative D call: TRBD1 (6 bases). This CDR3 is 15 amino acids long. Between the trimmed V and J ends, which lost 2 bases and 4 bases, there was a span of 15 bases. Germline lookup yields CDR1 GTSNPN and CDR2 SVGIG (reference sequence). The CDR3 reads CAWSSRDIRYNEQFF. The CDR3, as DNA: TGTGCCTGGAGTTCCCGGGACATAAGATACAATGAGCAGTTCTTC.

The chain uses TRBV24-1 and TRBJ1-2, with 12 bases identical to TRBD1. CDR1 KGHDR and CDR2 SFDVKD come from the germline V gene. J lost 0 bases, V lost 6 bases, and 7 bases had no gene match. This CDR3 region has 17 residues. Here the CDR3 reads CATSPGTGGSTNYGYTF. DNA for the CDR3: TGTGCCACCAGTCCTGGGACAGGGGGCTCAACTAACTATGGCTACACCTTC.

This clonotype was recorded many times. This sequence joins TRBV5-1 and TRBJ2-3, with D perhaps matching TRBD2 (5 bases). The V end lost 4 bases, the J end lost 6 bases, and 27 bases lay between the germline ends. Germline CDR1 and CDR2: SGHRS and YFSETQ. The CDR3 is 18 amino acids. The CDR3 sequence is CASSHITREREVVDTQYF. The CDR3 coding sequence is TGCGCCAGCAGCCATATTACTAGAGAGAGGGAAGTTGTCGATACGCAGTATTTT.

The chain links TRBV5-1 to TRBJ2-7; D might be TRBD1 (5 bases). CDR1 and CDR2 from the germline V gene are SGHRS and YFSETQ. V was cut by 0 bases and J by 1 base, with 8 bases left in between. CDR3 length: 14 residues. This CDR3 reads CASSLVAGSYEQYF. The CDR3 region has the DNA TGCGCCAGCAGCTTGGTGGCAGGGTCCTACGAGCAGTACTTC.

In DNA, the CDR3 is TGTGCCACCAGTGACCTAGAGACCCAGTACTTC. Its translation: CATSDLETQYF. This sequence joins TRBV24-1 and TRBJ2-5; the D is unclear. V lost 4 bases to trimming and J lost 4 bases, with 3 bases between them. Germline CDR1 and CDR2: KGHDR and SFDVKD. This CDR3 is built from 11 residues.

This clonotype was recorded many times. The chain couples TRBV7-9 to TRBJ2-7; D possibly corresponds to TRBD1 (6 bases). The CDR3 has 14 amino acids. The ends were cut back, 5 bases at V and 2 bases at J, with 13 bases in the middle. Per the germline V gene, CDR1 is SEHNR and CDR2 is FQNEAQ (reference sequence). CDR3 protein: CASSPRGSTYEQYF. The CDR3 coding sequence is TGTGCCAGCAGCCCCAGGGGTTCCACCTACGAGCAGTACTTC.

The V call is TRBV6-5, the J call TRBJ2-2; D is unresolved. CDR3 length: 18 residues. Germline CDR1 is MNHEY and CDR2 is SVGAGI. V shed 0 bases and J shed 0 bases, with 14 bases lying between them. The DNA of the CDR3 is TGTGCCAGCAGTTACTCGACCCGTTCCTCGTCGAACACCGGGGAGCTGTTTTTT. This encodes CASSYSTRSSSNTGELFF.

The sample holds many counts of this clonotype. The chain links TRBV11-2 to TRBJ2-7; 7 bases agree with TRBD1. Germline lookup yields CDR1 SGHAT and CDR2 FQNNGV. V shed 5 bases, J shed 3 bases, and the junction held 7 bases outside the gene matches. The CDR3 runs 14 residues. This chain's CDR3 is CASSPAAGGYEQYF. The CDR3 DNA reads TGTGCCAGCAGCCCAGCGGCAGGGGGCTACGAGCAGTACTTC. The full variable domain, in which reference TRBV11-2 and TRBJ2-7 provide the parts outside the CDR3, is EAGVAQSPRYKIIEKRQSVAFWCNPISGHATLYWYQQILGQGPKLLIQFQNNGVVDDSQLPKDRFSAERLKGVDSTLKIQPAKLEDSAVYLCASSPAAGGYEQYFGPGTRLTVT.

There are many counts of this clonotype. The chain carries TRBV20-1 and TRBJ2-5; 9 nucleotides align to TRBD1. The CDR3 length is 17 residues. The J segment lost 4 bases and the V segment lost 1 base, leaving 13 bases of the junction unmatched. Germline values: CDR1 DFQATT, CDR2 SNEGSKA (reference sequence). The CDR3 region is CSARGPGQGEVGETQYF. In nucleotides, the CDR3 is TGCAGTGCTAGAGGTCCGGGACAGGGAGAGGTAGGAGAGACCCAGTACTTC.

This clonotype was detected a few times. The rearrangement joins TRBV5-1 to TRBJ2-2; 12 bases are a match to TRBD2. V shed 7 bases and J 0 bases; nucleotides not matched to a gene: 4. CDR1 is SGHRS and CDR2 is YFSETQ in the germline V gene. There are 16 residues in the CDR3. The CDR3 DNA follows: TGCGCCAGCCAGACTAGCGGGGGCGCGAACACCGGGGAGCTGTTTTTT. Translating gives CASQTSGGANTGELFF.

Only a few counts were recorded for this clonotype. The J gene is TRBJ2-1, the V gene TRBV29-1; maybe TRBD2 (6 bases). V was cut by 7 bases and J by 2 bases, with 15 bases left in between. The CDR3 spans 14 residues. Germline V gene data show CDR1 as SQVTM and CDR2 as ANQGSEA. For the CDR3, the DNA is TGCAGCGCCCGACCTAGCGCAGCCTACAATGAGCAGTTCTTC. Its translation is CSARPSAAYNEQFF.

This clonotype was detected a few times. V usage is TRBV7-2 and J usage is TRBJ1-1; D unclear. This CDR3 spans 12 amino acids. Germline loops: CDR1 SGHTA, CDR2 FQGNSA. Trimming shortened V by 1 base and J by 11 bases, and 11 bases separated the two germline ends. CDR3 amino acids: CASSLDTVAAFF. In DNA form, the CDR3 reads TGTGCCAGCAGCTTAGACACTGTTGCGGCTTTCTTT.

V gene TRBV20-1 combines with J gene TRBJ2-1; 8 nucleotides match TRBD2. From germline, CDR1 is DFQATT and CDR2 SNEGSKA (reference sequence). The J segment lost 10 bases and the V segment lost 2 bases, leaving 7 bases of the junction unmatched. The CDR3 has 13 residues. CDR3 DNA sequence: TGCAGTGCTAGAAGCGGGAGTTCGGGGGAGCAGTTCTTC. Its protein is CSARSGSSGEQFF.

The J gene is TRBJ2-7, the V gene TRBV7-2; D gene unclear. V was clipped by 2 bases and J by 3 bases, with 8 bases between them. The germline V gene encodes CDR1 SGHTA and CDR2 FQGNSA. The CDR3 sequence is 13 residues long. The CDR3 reads CASSLSTGYEQYF. The CDR3 nucleotides are TGTGCCAGCAGCTTATCGACTGGCTACGAGCAGTACTTC. The variable domain in full, with the rest retrieved from reference TRBV7-2 and TRBJ2-7, is GAGVSQSPSNKVTEKGKDVELRCDPISGHTALYWYRQSLGQGLEFLIYFQGNSAPDKSGLPSDRFSAERTGGSVSTLTIQRTQQEDSAVYLCASSLSTGYEQYFGPGTRLTVT.

The chain recombines TRBV5-1 with TRBJ2-7; 9 bases align to TRBD1. Germline V gives CDR1 SGHRS, CDR2 YFSETQ. This CDR3 comprises 16 residues. Unmatched junction bases numbered 9, after V lost 4 bases and J lost 1 base. The CDR3 reads CASSPLTGQGSYEQYF. In nucleotides, the CDR3 is TGCGCCAGCAGCCCATTAACGGGACAGGGTTCCTACGAGCAGTACTTC.

This clonotype appeared a few times. The rearrangement uses TRBV19 and TRBJ1-1; D call uncertain. From germline, CDR1 is LNHDA and CDR2 SQIVND (reference sequence). Trimming removed 3 bases from V and 7 bases from J, with 15 bases in between. The CDR3 has 14 residues. CDR3 loop: CASSIRTPLYEAFF. The DNA of the CDR3 is TGTGCCAGTAGTATCAGGACCCCTCTCTATGAAGCTTTCTTT. The full variable domain, in which reference TRBV19 and TRBJ1-1 provide the parts outside the CDR3, is DGGITQSPKYLFRKEGQNVTLSCEQNLNHDAMYWYRQDPGQGLRLIYYSQIVNDFQKGDIAEGYSVSREKKESFPLTVTSAQKNPTAFYLCASSIRTPLYEAFFGQGTRLTVV.

In its sample, this clonotype was seen a few times. V and J are TRBV10-3 and TRBJ2-5; the match to TRBD1 covers 9 bases. After removal of 6 bases from V and 2 bases from J, the junction contained 7 bases not matched to a gene. The CDR3 runs to 15 residues. Germline assignment: CDR1 ENHRY and CDR2 SYGVKD. CDR3 bases: TGTGCCATCAGGGGTACAGGGGGCGGGCAAGAGACCCAGTACTTC. Protein: CAIRGTGGGQETQYF.

There are many counts of this clonotype. The chain is built from TRBV20-1 and TRBJ1-2; 8 nucleotides line up with TRBD1. Losses at the gene ends were 0 bases for V and 5 bases for J; bases not matched to a gene: 5. This CDR3 has 14 residues. Germline-derived CDR1 and CDR2 are DFQATT and SNEGSKA (reference sequence). CDR3 loop: CSARDRGLGYGYTF. In DNA form, the CDR3 reads TGCAGTGCTAGAGACAGGGGGCTAGGGTATGGCTACACCTTC.

This clonotype was recorded a few times. The chain couples TRBV2 to TRBJ2-5; D is ambiguous. Germline V CDR1 and CDR2: SNHLY, FYNNEI. This CDR3 is 14 amino acids long. V lost 2 bases to trimming and J lost 3 bases, with 10 bases between them. Here the CDR3 DNA reads TGTGCCAGCAGTGAAAGTTCAGCCAAAGAGACCCAGTACTTC. As protein: CASSESSAKETQYF.

This clonotype was counted at least ten times. The gene calls are TRBV6-2 or TRBV6-3 and TRBJ1-2; D gene uncertain. Trimming took 3 bases from V and 4 from J, leaving 6 bases between them. The CDR3 is 12 amino acids. CDR1 MNHEY and CDR2 SVGEGT come from the germline V gene. The CDR3 here is CASSYGGYGYTF. In DNA form, the CDR3 reads TGTGCCAGCAGTTATGGTGGCTATGGCTACACCTTC.

Only a few counts were recorded for this clonotype. V is TRBV9 and J is TRBJ2-5; 7 bases match TRBD1. V lost 4 bases and J lost 1; bases outside the gene matches: 4. The CDR3 totals 14 residues. Germline V gene sequence: CDR1 SGDLS, CDR2 YYNGEE. In nucleotides, the CDR3 is TGTGCCAGCAGCCGGGGACAGTCCCAAGAGACCCAGTACTTC. It encodes CASSRGQSQETQYF.

The V call is TRBV24-1, the J call TRBJ2-3; 9 bases are shared with TRBD1. The CDR3 covers 17 residues. Per the germline V gene, CDR1 is KGHDR and CDR2 is SFDVKD. V dropped 0 bases and J dropped 2; count of bases not matched to a gene: 5. The DNA for the CDR3 is TGTGCCACCAGTGATTTGAGGGGACAGGGTAACACAGATACGCAGTATTTT. This gives the protein CATSDLRGQGNTDTQYF.

This clonotype was picked up a small number of times. The V and J genes are TRBV15 and TRBJ2-1; D call uncertain. The germline CDR1 and CDR2 sequences are LNHNV and YYDKDF (reference sequence). This CDR3 is 15 amino acids long. V lost 5 bases to trimming and J lost 8 bases, with 19 bases between them. The CDR3, as DNA: TGTGCCACCAGCGCAGATCGCAGGCACTGGGATGAGCAGTTCTTC. Amino acid sequence: CATSADRRHWDEQFF.